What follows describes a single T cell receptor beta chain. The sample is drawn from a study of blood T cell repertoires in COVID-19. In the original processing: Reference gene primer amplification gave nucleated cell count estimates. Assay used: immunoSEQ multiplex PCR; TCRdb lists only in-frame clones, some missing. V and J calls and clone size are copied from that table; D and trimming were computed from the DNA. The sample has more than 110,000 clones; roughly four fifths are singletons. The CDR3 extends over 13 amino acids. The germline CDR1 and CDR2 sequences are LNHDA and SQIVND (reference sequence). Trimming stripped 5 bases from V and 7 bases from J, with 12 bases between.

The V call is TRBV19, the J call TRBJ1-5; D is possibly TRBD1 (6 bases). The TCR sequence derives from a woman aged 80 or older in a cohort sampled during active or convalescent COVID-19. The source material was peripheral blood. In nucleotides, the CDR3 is TGTGCCAGTAGTCCGGGACATTCACAGCCCCAGCATTTT. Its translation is CASSPGHSQPQHF.